This T cell receptor (beta chain) was profiled in a study of CD8 T cells in Susac syndrome. V shed 4 bases and J shed 15 bases, with 17 bases lying between them. The CDR3 is made up of 12 amino acids. From germline, CDR1 is LGHDT and CDR2 YNNKEL (reference sequence). Healthy donors constituted the control group, matched for age and sex. The RNA, about 0.5 to 1 ug, was put through reverse transcription using random hexamers. An immunoSEQ multiplex PCR amplified TCR beta CDR3 over 54 Vbeta and 13 Jbeta. TCRdb re-called the immunoSEQ multiplex PCR reads with MiXCR, one entry per CDR3 protein. The sample has roughly 160,000 distinct CDR3 sequences; about 93% are singletons.

The receptor was isolated from a human donor in good health. The chain links TRBV3-1 to TRBJ2-3; D gene uncertain. The sequenced material came from CD4+ T cells from PBMCs. The CDR3 nucleotides are TGTGCCAGCAGCCGCCCGGGCGCACCTATTTATTTT. Its protein is CASSRPGAPIYF.